This T cell receptor beta chain derives from a study of regulatory T cells in long-lasting Graves disease. Across the study: The antithyroid drugs taken by newly diagnosed Graves' patients had been used for under 3 months. Study results and limitations: Researchers examined only peripheral blood and not thyroid tissue.

There are many counts of this clonotype. Its specificity is not known. Time point in this sample: newly diagnosed GD, antithyroid drugs for less than 3 months. Extracted RNA from PBMCs served as the source of the TCR library. Construction of TCR beta libraries relied on iRepertoire HTBI primers and on Arm-PCR targeting CDR3 regions. TCRdb analysed the multiplex PCR reads with MiXCR anew, one entry per CDR3 protein. The sample has 450,000 to 600,000 distinct CDR3 sequences, around 15% seen once. The same data also went into a second study, on T cells in Graves' hyperthyroidism and ophthalmopathy. That paper states: The authors' 13 V-J model separated ophthalmopathy from stable hyperthyroidism.

This receptor was identified in a man between 35 and 55 years old with Graves disease. Sequenced here: peripheral blood mononuclear cells (PBMCs), sampled at new diagnosis, from a patient treated with antithyroid drugs.

The CDR3 sequence: CASSWFSGGNYEQYF. CDR3 DNA sequence: TGTGCCAGCAGCTGGTTCAGCGGGGGAAACTACGAGCAGTACTTC. The J gene is TRBJ2-7, the V gene TRBV11-2; 8 bases map to TRBD2. Germline trimming cut 4 bases from V and 3 bases from J; bases unmatched to any gene: 8. From germline, CDR1 is SGHAT and CDR2 FQNNGV. The CDR3 is 15 residues long.